This entry is about one T cell receptor (beta chain). Amplified TCR beta CDR3 regions came from RNA transcripts. Primed by the HTBI set, a first-round RT-PCR was run on the TCR CDR3. TCRdb re-called the multiplex PCR reads with MiXCR, one entry per CDR3 protein. The table shows about 560,000 distinct CDR3 sequences, with more than 45% occurring only once. This CDR3 is built from 15 residues. With V trimmed by 1 base and J by 2 bases, 5 bases remained unmatched. The germline V gene has CDR1 SGHVS and CDR2 FQNEAQ. The data were taken from a study of T cells in Graves' hyperthyroidism and ophthalmopathy. The sample was peripheral blood or thyroid tissue (not recorded which). The chain couples TRBV7-8 to TRBJ2-7; TRBD1 matches 7 bases. This TCR derives from a woman younger than 30 with Graves' hyperthyroidism. CDR3 in amino acids: CASSLGRGTAYEQYF. CDR3 DNA: TGTGCCAGCAGCTTAGGCAGGGGGACCGCCTACGAGCAGTACTTC.